This TCR beta chain was sequenced for a study of T-cell reconstitution after alpha-beta-depleted transplantation in children. Trimming stripped 1 base from V and 6 bases from J, with 16 bases between. Germline CDR1 and CDR2: KGHSH and LQKENI. The CDR3 length is 16 residues. A TCRbeta library incorporating unique molecular identifiers was prepared. From the PCR reads, TCRdb called clonotypes with MiXCR, one entry per CDR3 protein. The data contain some 120,000 distinct CDR3 sequences, roughly 9.7% of them singletons. This clonotype was detected a few times. This clonotype was sampled from a girl in the first two years of life who had a stem cell transplant for combined immunodeficiency, so the T cells may come from the graft donor. The chain couples TRBV18 to TRBJ2-1, with D maybe TRBD1 (5 bases). The starting material was PBMCs, mostly from graft donor cells, obtained 180 days after TCRalphabeta/CD19-depleted stem cell transplant. The CDR3 sequence: CASSPRILRVGNEQFF. The CDR3, as DNA: TGTGCCAGCTCACCACGGATTCTCAGGGTGGGCAATGAGCAGTTCTTC.